Listed below are T cell receptor beta chains from one sample, sequenced in a study of blood T cell repertoires in COVID-19. The assay was immunoSEQ multiplex PCR, and TCRdb's table has in-frame clones only and misses some. The table shows 87,000 or so clones, with about 85% occurring only once. Input material: peripheral blood. All receptors derive from a woman of 80 years or more with COVID-19, enrolled during active disease. The CDR3 runs from the conserved cysteine through the conserved F or W. The order of the fields is D gene, V gene, clone size, J gene, CDR3 DNA, CDR3 protein. The D gene is left open where the match is weak. Not every row has a clone size; where given, it reads once, few, many or a size class.

d_call: NA
v_call: TRBV24-1
clone_size: NA
j_call: TRBJ2-1
cdr3_nt: TGTGCCACCAGTGATTTCCTAAATGAGCAGTTCTTC
cdr3_aa: CATSDFLNEQFF

d_call: TRBD1
v_call: TRBV6-2/TRBV6-3
clone_size: NA
j_call: TRBJ1-4
cdr3_nt: TGTGCCAGCAGTTACTCCAGGGGGATTGAAAAACTGTTTTTT
cdr3_aa: CASSYSRGIEKLFF

d_call: NA
v_call: TRBV14
clone_size: NA
j_call: TRBJ1-3
cdr3_nt: TGTGCCAGCAGCCATGCGGGTCGGGGAGCCAGCTCTGGAAACACCATATATTTT
cdr3_aa: CASSHAGRGASSGNTIYF

d_call: TRBD1
v_call: TRBV4-2
clone_size: NA
j_call: TRBJ1-2
cdr3_nt: TGTGCCAGCAGCCAAGATGAGAGGGGGCGACTTAACTATGGCTACACCTTC
cdr3_aa: CASSQDERGRLNYGYTF

d_call: NA
v_call: TRBV18
clone_size: few
j_call: TRBJ1-4
cdr3_nt: TGTGCCAGCTCACCACCCGGACAGAACGGGGAAAAACTGTTTTTT
cdr3_aa: CASSPPGQNGEKLFF

d_call: NA
v_call: TRBV6-5
clone_size: NA
j_call: TRBJ2-2
cdr3_nt: TGTGCCAGCTGGGGAGCTAACACCGGGGAGCTGTTTTTT
cdr3_aa: CASWGANTGELFF

d_call: TRBD1
v_call: TRBV27
clone_size: NA
j_call: TRBJ2-5
cdr3_nt: TGTGCCAGCAGTTTATTGGGACAGGGAGGTGAGACCCAGTACTTC
cdr3_aa: CASSLLGQGGETQYF

d_call: NA
v_call: TRBV27
clone_size: NA
j_call: TRBJ2-2
cdr3_nt: TGTGCCAGCAGTCGTTCTGGTAGTAGGAACACCGGGGAGCTGTTTTTT
cdr3_aa: CASSRSGSRNTGELFF

d_call: TRBD1
v_call: TRBV5-4
clone_size: NA
j_call: TRBJ2-7
cdr3_nt: TGTGCCAGCAGCCGGGACAGCAACTACGAGCAGTACTTC
cdr3_aa: CASSRDSNYEQYF

d_call: NA
v_call: TRBV19
clone_size: NA
j_call: TRBJ2-7
cdr3_nt: TGTGCCAGTAGTAACACAGGGAATTCCTACGAGCAGTACTTC
cdr3_aa: CASSNTGNSYEQYF

d_call: TRBD1
v_call: TRBV6-5
clone_size: once
j_call: TRBJ2-3
cdr3_nt: TGTGCCAGCAGTTTTAAGACAGGGCTAAGCACAGATACGCAGTATTTT
cdr3_aa: CASSFKTGLSTDTQYF

d_call: NA
v_call: TRBV11-2
clone_size: once
j_call: TRBJ1-2
cdr3_nt: TGTGCCAGCAGCCCTCAAGGAGGGGACGGCTACACCTTC
cdr3_aa: CASSPQGGDGYTF

d_call: TRBD2
v_call: TRBV10-3
clone_size: NA
j_call: TRBJ2-7
cdr3_nt: TGTGCCATCTCCTCGGCGGGAGGCTACGAGCAGTACTTC
cdr3_aa: CAISSAGGYEQYF

d_call: NA
v_call: TRBV19
clone_size: few
j_call: TRBJ2-5
cdr3_nt: TGTGCCAGTAGTATACAGGGGCTCCAAGAGACCCAGTACTTC
cdr3_aa: CASSIQGLQETQYF

d_call: NA
v_call: TRBV15
clone_size: NA
j_call: TRBJ2-5
cdr3_nt: TGTGCCACCAGCACCCCCTTGGACAGACAAGAGACCCAGTACTTC
cdr3_aa: CATSTPLDRQETQYF

d_call: NA
v_call: TRBV7-9
clone_size: NA
j_call: TRBJ1-5
cdr3_nt: TGTGCCAGCAGCTTAGTGGGGGGGGTCGGCAATCAGCCCCAGCATTTT
cdr3_aa: CASSLVGGVGNQPQHF

d_call: NA
v_call: TRBV19
clone_size: once
j_call: TRBJ2-7
cdr3_nt: TGTGCCAGTAGGGAGGGTTCGACAGGGATCGGCGAGCAGTACTTC
cdr3_aa: CASREGSTGIGEQYF

d_call: NA
v_call: TRBV5-6
clone_size: NA
j_call: TRBJ1-6
cdr3_nt: TGTGCCAGCAGCTTCCGGGACACACTAAGGAATTCACCCCTCCACTTT
cdr3_aa: CASSFRDTLRNSPLHF

d_call: NA
v_call: TRBV7-3
clone_size: NA
j_call: TRBJ1-2
cdr3_nt: TGTGCCAGCAGCTTAAGTGGGGCCGGGGGTTACTATGGCTACACCTTC
cdr3_aa: CASSLSGAGGYYGYTF

d_call: NA
v_call: TRBV7-3
clone_size: once
j_call: TRBJ1-6
cdr3_nt: TGTGCCAGCAGCCCCGGGAGGGTAGATCATAATTCACCCCTCCACTTT
cdr3_aa: CASSPGRVDHNSPLHF